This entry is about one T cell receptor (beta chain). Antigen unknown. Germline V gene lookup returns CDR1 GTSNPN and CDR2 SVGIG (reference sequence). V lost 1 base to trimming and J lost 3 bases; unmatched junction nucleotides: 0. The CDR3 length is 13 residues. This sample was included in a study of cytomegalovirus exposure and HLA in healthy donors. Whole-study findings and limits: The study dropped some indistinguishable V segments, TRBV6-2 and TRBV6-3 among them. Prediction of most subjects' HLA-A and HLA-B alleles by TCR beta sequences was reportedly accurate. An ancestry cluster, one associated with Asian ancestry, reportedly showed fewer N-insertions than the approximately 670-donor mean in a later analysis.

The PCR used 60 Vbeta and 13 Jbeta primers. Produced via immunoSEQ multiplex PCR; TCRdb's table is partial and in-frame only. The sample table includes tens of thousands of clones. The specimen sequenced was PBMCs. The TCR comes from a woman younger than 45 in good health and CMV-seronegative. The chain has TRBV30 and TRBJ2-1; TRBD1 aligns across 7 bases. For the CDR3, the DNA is TGTGCCTGGAGTGGGGACAGCTACAATGAGCAGTTCTTC. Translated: CAWSGDSYNEQFF.